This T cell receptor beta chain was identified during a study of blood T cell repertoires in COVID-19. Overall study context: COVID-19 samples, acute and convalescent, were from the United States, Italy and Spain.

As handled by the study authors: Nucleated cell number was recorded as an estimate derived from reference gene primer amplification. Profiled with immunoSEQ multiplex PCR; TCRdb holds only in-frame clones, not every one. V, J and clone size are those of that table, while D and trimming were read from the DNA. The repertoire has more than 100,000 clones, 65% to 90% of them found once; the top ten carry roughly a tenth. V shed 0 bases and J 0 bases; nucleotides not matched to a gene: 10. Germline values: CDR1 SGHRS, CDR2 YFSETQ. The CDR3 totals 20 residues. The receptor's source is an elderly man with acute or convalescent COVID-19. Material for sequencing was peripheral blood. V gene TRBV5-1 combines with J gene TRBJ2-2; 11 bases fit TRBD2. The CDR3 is CASSLGIGTSGIANTGELFF. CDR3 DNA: TGCGCCAGCAGCTTGGGGATAGGGACTAGCGGAATTGCGAACACCGGGGAGCTGTTTTTT.